This T cell receptor beta chain is drawn from a study of T cell repertoires in cytomegalovirus infection. Across the whole study: Indicated by public TCR beta signatures were CMV infection and matching HLA type. The study, taken as a whole, reports: Based on cumulative public TCR beta family frequency, carriers of CMV plus the relevant HLA were identified.

TCRdb re-called the reads with MiXCR, one entry per CDR3 protein. Of some 450,000 distinct CDR3 sequences in the sample, approximately 31% were seen once. Of note for this clonotype: What it recognizes is unknown.

Germline V CDR1 and CDR2: MGHRA, YSYEKL. Trimming shortened V by 0 bases and J by 4 bases, and 13 bases separated the two germline ends. CDR3 length: 16 amino acids. Sequencing was carried out using PBMCs. The receptor's source is a human donor in good health (CMV status not recorded). Some clones in this sample may be carry-over from other donors' samples. This rearrangement joins TRBV4-1 to TRBJ1-5; possible D gene TRBD1, 6 bases. CDR3 in DNA: TGCGCCAGCAGCCAAGAATGGACAGCCTCAAATCAGCCCCAGCATTTT. Amino acids: CASSQEWTASNQPQHF.